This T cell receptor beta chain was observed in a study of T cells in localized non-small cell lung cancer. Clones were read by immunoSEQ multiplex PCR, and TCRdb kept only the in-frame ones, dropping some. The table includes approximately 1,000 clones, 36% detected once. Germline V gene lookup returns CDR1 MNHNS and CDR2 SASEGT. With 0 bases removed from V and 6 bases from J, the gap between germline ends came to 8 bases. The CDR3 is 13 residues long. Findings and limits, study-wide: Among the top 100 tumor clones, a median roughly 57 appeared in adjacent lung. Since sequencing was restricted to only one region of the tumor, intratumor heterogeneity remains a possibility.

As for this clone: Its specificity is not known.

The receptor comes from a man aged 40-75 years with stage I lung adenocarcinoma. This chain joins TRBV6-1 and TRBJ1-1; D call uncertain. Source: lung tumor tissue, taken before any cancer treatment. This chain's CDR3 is CASSEALTSEAFF. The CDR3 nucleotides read TGTGCCAGCAGTGAAGCGCTCACCTCTGAAGCTTTCTTT.